The 3 T cell receptor beta chains presented below share a single source sample, sequenced in a study of T-cell reconstitution after alpha-beta-depleted transplantation in children. Construction of the TCRbeta library involved unique molecular identifiers. MiXCR, run by TCRdb on the PCR reads, gives a single entry per CDR3 protein. The data contain hundreds of thousands of distinct CDR3 sequences, 10% to 15% of them singletons. The material was PBMCs, obtained before TCRalphabeta/CD19-depleted stem cell transplant. These receptors originate from a girl aged 2 to 10 with congenital amegakaryocytic thrombocytopenia, due to receive a stem cell transplant.

In its sample, this clonotype was seen many times. The chain couples TRBV20-1 to TRBJ2-5, with TRBD2 identical over 11 bases. Germline trimming cut 5 bases from V and 4 bases from J; bases unmatched to any gene: 6. CDR1 is DFQATT and CDR2 is SNEGSKA in the germline V gene (reference sequence). The CDR3 is made up of 14 amino acids. The DNA of the CDR3 is TGCAGTGCTTTTACTAGCGGGAGAAGAGAGACCCAGTACTTC. It yields the protein CSAFTSGRRETQYF.

This clonotype was counted many times. The chain recombines TRBV20-1 with TRBJ2-1, with D possibly TRBD1 on 6 matching bases. This CDR3 has 13 amino acids. V was trimmed by 4 bases and J by 6 bases, leaving 13 bases between them. Germline CDR1 and CDR2: DFQATT and SNEGSKA (reference sequence). CDR3 coding DNA: TGCAGTGCTAAGGGGGACCCGAGCAATGAGCAGTTCTTC. This translates into CSAKGDPSNEQFF.

This clonotype was seen repeatedly, ten times or more. V and J are TRBV5-1 and TRBJ2-7; 10 bases match TRBD1. The J segment lost 5 bases and the V segment lost 4 bases, leaving 9 bases of the junction unmatched. The CDR3 spans 15 residues. The V gene's germline CDR1 is SGHRS and CDR2 YFSETQ. CDR3 sequence: CASSLGRQGANEQYF. CDR3 nucleotides: TGCGCCAGCAGCCTTGGGCGACAGGGGGCTAACGAGCAGTACTTC.